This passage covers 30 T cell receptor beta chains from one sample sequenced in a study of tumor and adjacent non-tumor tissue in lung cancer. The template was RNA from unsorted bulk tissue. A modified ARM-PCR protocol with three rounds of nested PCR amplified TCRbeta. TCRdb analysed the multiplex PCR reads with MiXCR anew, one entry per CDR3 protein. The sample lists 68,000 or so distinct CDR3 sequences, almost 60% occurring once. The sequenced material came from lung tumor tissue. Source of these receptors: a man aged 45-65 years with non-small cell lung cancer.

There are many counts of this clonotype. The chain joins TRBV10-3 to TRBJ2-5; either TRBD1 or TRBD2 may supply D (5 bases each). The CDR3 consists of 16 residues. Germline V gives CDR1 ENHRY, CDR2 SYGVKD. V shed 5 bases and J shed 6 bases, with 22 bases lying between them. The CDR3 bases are TGTGCCATCAGTAGAACTCCGGGACCCCAGGCGCAGACCCAGTACTTC. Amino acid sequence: CAISRTPGPQAQTQYF.

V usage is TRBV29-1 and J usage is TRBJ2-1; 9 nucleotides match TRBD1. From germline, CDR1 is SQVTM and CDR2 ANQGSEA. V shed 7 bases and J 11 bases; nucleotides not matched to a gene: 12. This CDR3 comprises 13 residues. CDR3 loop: CSATGGFGGKQFF. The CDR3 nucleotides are TGCAGCGCTACAGGGGGCTTTGGTGGTAAGCAGTTCTTC.

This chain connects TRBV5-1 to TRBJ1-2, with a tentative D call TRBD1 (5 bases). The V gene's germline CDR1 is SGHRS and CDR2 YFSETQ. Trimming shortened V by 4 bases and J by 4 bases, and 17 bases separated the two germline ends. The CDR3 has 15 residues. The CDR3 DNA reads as TGCGCCAGCAGCCCGGGGGATTCCTCGGGCTATGGCTACACCTTC. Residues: CASSPGDSSGYGYTF.

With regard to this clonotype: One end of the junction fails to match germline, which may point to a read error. The CDR3: CASSAWTGSGTEAFF. The DNA for the CDR3 is TGTGCAAGCAGCGCCTGGACTGGCAGTGGTACTGAAGCTTTCTTT. The genes are TRBV11-2 and TRBJ1-1; D is unclear. Germline CDR1 and CDR2: SGHAT and FQNNGV. The CDR3 runs to 15 residues.

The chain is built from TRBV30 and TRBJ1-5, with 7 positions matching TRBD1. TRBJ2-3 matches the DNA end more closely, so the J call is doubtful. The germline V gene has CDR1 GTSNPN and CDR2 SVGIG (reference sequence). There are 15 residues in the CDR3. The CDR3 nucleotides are TGTGCCTGGACACAGGGGAAGATAGGCAATCAGCCACAGTATTTT. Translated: CAWTQGKIGNQPQYF.

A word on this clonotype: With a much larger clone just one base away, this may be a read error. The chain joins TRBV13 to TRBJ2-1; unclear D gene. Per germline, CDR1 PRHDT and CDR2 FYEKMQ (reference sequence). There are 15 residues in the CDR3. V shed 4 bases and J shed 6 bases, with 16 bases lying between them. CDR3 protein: CASSSMIVRPNEQFF. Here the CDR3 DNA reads TGTGCCAGCAGCTCGATGATCGTGAGACCCAATGAGCAGTTCTTC.

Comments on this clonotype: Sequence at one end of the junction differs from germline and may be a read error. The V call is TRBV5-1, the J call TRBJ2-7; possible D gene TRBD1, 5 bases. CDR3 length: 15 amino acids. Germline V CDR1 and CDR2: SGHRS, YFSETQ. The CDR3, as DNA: TGCGCCAGTAGCTTGGCCGTGGGGCTATTGGACGAGCAGTACTTC. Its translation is CASSLAVGLLDEQYF.

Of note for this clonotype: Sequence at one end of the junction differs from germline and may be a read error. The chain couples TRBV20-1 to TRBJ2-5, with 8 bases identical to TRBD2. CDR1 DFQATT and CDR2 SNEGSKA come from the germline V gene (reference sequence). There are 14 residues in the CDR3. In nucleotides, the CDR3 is TGCAGTGCTAGTAGCCCTAGCGGGTGTGAGACCCACTACTTC. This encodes CSASSPSGCETHYF.

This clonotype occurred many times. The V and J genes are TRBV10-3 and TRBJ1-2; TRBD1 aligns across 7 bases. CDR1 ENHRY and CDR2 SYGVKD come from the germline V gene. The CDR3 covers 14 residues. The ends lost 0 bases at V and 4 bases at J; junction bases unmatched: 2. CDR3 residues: CAISESRDSYGYTF. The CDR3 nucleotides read TGTGCCATCAGTGAGTCGAGGGACAGCTATGGCTACACCTTC.

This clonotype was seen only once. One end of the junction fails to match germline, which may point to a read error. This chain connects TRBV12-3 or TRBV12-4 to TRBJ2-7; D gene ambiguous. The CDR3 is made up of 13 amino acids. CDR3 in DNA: TGTGCCAACAGTCTCAAGGTTACTTACGAGCAGCACTTC. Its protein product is CANSLKVTYEQHF.

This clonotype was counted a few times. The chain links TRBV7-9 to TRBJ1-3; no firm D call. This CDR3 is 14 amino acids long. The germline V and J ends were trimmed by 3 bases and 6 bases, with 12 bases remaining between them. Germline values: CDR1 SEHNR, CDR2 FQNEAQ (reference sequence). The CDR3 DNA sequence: TGTGCCAGCAGCTTCAGTGGCGGGGAAAACACCATATATTTT. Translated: CASSFSGGENTIYF.

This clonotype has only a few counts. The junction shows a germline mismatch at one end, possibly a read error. The DNA of the CDR3 is TGTACCAGCAGGTGGGGCTACGAGCAGTACTTC. As protein: CTSRWGYEQYF. V is TRBV28 and J is TRBJ2-7, with D unresolved. The germline CDR1 and CDR2 sequences are MDHEN and SYDVKM. The CDR3 runs to 11 residues.

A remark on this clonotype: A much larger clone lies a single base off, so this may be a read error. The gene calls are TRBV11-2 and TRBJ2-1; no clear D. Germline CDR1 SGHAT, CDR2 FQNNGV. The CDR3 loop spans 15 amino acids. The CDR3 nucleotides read TGTGCCAGCAGCTTAGAGCGGTTCGGCAGCAATGAGCTGTTCTTC. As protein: CASSLERFGSNELFF.

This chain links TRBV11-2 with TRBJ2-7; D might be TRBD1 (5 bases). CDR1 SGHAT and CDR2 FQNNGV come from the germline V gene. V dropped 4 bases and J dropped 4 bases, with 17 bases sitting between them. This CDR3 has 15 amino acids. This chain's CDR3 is CASSSTGSGGYEQYF. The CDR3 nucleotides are TGTGCCAGCAGCTCCACAGGCTCTGGCGGATACGAGCAGTACTTC.

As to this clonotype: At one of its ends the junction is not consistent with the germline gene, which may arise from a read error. CDR3 loop: CASSNQLWEAREQFF. The CDR3 coding sequence is TGTGCCAGCAGCAATCAACTTTGGGAGGCCAGGGAGCAGTTTTTT. The chain employs TRBV11-2 and TRBJ2-2, with D possibly being TRBD2 (6 bases). Germline CDR1 is SGHAT and CDR2 is FQNNGV. The CDR3 covers 15 residues.

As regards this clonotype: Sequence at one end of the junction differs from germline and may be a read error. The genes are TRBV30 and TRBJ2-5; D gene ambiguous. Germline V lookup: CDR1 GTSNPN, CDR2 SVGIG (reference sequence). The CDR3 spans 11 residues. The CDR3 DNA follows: TGTGTCTGGAGTCCCCGAGAGACCCAGTACTTC. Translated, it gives CVWSPRETQYF.

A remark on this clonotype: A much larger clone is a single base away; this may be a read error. For the CDR3, the DNA is TGTGCCGGCAGTTTCAGGGAGTTTACCGAGCAGTACTTC. It yields the protein CAGSFREFTEQYF. This chain connects TRBV12-3 or TRBV12-4 to TRBJ2-7; D is possibly TRBD1 or TRBD2 (5 bases each). The CDR3 length is 13 residues.

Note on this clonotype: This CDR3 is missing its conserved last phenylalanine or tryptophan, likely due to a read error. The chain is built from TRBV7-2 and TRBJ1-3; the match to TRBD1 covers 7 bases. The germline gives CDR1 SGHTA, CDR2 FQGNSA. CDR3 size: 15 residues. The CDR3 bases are TGCGTCAGCAGCTTAGCTACAGGGGTGGGAAACACCATATATTCT. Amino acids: CVSSLATGVGNTIYS.

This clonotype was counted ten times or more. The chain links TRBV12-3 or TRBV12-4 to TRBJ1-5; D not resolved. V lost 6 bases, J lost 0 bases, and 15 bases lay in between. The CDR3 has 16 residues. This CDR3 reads CASRVGYSYSNQPQHF. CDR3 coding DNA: TGTGCCAGCAGAGTCGGTTACAGCTATAGCAATCAGCCCCAGCATTTT.

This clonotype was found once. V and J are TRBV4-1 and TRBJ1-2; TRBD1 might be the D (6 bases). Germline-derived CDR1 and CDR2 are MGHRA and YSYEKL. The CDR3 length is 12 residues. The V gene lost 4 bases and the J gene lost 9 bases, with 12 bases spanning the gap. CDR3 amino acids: CASSRVGDSYTF. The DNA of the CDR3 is TGCGCCAGCAGCCGTGTCGGGGACAGCTACACCTTC.

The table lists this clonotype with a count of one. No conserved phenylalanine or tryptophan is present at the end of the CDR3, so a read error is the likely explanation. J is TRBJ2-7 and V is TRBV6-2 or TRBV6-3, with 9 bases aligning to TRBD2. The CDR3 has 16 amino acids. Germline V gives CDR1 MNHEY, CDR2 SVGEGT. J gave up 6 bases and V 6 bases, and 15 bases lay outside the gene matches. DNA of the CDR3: TGTGCCAGCAGCACCACCTCCCAAGCGGGAGGACGCGAGCAGTACTTA. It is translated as CASSTTSQAGGREQYL.

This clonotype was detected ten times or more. The CDR3 DNA is TGTGCCAGCAGCTACGGGGGGACCTACGAGCAGTACTTC. This sequence encodes CASSYGGTYEQYF. This chain connects TRBV7-2 to TRBJ2-7; 7 nucleotides agree with TRBD2. The CDR3 covers 13 residues. Germline values: CDR1 SGHTA, CDR2 FQGNSA. The V segment lost 4 bases and the J segment 2 bases; nucleotides outside the gene matches: 2.

This chain's CDR3 is CGSSPGFDQPQHF. The CDR3 region has the DNA TGTGGCAGTAGCCCGGGGTTCGATCAGCCCCAGCATTTT. The chain combines TRBV6-5 with TRBJ1-5; D ambiguous. Germline loops: CDR1 MNHEY, CDR2 SVGAGI. The CDR3 consists of 13 residues.

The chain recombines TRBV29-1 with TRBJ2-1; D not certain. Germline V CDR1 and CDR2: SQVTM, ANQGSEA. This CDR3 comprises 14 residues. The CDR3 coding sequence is TGCGGCCTCGCGCGCCGAGGTTCCTACAATGAGCAGTTCTTC. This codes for CGLARRGSYNEQFF.

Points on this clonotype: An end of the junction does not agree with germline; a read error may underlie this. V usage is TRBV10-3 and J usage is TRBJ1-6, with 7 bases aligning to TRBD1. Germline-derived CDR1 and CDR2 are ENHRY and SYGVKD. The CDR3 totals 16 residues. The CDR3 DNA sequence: TGTGCCATCAGTGGGTCGCAGGGGGAGGGCAATTCACCCCTTCACTTT. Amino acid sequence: CAISGSQGEGNSPLHF.

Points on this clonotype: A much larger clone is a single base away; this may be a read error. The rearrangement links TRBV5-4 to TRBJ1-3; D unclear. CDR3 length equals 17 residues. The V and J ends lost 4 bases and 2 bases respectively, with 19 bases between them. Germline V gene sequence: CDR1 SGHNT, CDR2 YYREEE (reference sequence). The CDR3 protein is CASSLNGLAPTGNTIYF. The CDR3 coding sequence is TGTGCCAGCAGCCTCAACGGGCTCGCCCCAACTGGAAACACCATATATTTT.

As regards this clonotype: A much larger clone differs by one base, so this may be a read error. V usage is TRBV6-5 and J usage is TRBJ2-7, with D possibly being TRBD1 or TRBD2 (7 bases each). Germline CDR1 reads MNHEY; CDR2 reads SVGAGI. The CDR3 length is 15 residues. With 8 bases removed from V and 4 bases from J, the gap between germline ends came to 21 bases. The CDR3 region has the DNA TGTGCCAGCGGACTAGGACAGGCGATTATGTACGAGCAGTACTTC. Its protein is CASGLGQAIMYEQYF.

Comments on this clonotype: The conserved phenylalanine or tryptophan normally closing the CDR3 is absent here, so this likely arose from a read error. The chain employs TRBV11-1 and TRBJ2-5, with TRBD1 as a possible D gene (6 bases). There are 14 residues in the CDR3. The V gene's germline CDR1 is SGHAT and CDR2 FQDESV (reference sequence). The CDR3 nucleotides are TGCGCCAGCAACTCGACAGGAAACCAAGAGACCCAGTACCTC. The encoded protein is CASNSTGNQETQYL.

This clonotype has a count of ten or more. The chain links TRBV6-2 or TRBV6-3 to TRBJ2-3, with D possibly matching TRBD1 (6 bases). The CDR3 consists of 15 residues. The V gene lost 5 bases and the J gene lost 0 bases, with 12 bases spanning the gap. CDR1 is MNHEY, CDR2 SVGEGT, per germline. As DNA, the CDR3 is TGTGCCAGCAGTACGACAGGAGAAAGCACAGATACGCAGTATTTT. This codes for CASSTTGESTDTQYF.

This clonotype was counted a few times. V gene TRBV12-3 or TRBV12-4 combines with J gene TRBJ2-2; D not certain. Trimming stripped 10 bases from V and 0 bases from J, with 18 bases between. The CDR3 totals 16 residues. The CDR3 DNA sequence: TGTGCCAACAGCTCAAGTTCCTTCGCGAACACCGGGGAGCTGTTTTTT. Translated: CANSSSSFANTGELFF.